Presented here are 18 T cell receptor beta chains from one specimen sequenced in a study of cytomegalovirus exposure and HLA in healthy donors. The PCR used 60 Vbeta and 13 Jbeta primers. Using immunoSEQ multiplex PCR, the repertoire was profiled, and TCRdb retains in-frame clones only, with some absent. The listing records 150,000 to 200,000 clones. Sequenced: PBMCs. Receptors originate from a boy younger than 18 in good health and CMV-seronegative.

This rearrangement joins TRBV5-1 to TRBJ1-1, with TRBD1 matching over 9 bases. The V gene's germline CDR1 is SGHRS and CDR2 YFSETQ. V gave up 3 bases and J gave up 4 bases; unmatched junction bases: 13. The CDR3 is made up of 17 amino acids. Here the CDR3 reads CASSSNPPGQGSTEAFF. The CDR3 region has the DNA TGCGCCAGCAGCTCAAACCCGCCGGGACAGGGAAGCACTGAAGCTTTCTTT.

The chain links TRBV5-1 to TRBJ2-1; 8 bases align to TRBD1. Germline trimming cut 0 bases from V and 0 bases from J; bases unmatched to any gene: 8. CDR3 length: 18 amino acids. The V gene's germline CDR1 is SGHRS and CDR2 YFSETQ. DNA of the CDR3: TGCGCCAGCAGCTTGGACAGGACAGGGACACGCTCCTACAATGAGCAGTTCTTC. Its protein is CASSLDRTGTRSYNEQFF. The full variable domain, rest sourced from reference TRBV5-1 and TRBJ2-1, is KAGVTQTPRYLIKTRGQQVTLSCSPISGHRSVSWYQQTPGQGLQFLFEYFSETQRNKGNFPGRFSGRQFSNSRSEMNVSTLELGDSALYLCASSLDRTGTRSYNEQFFGPGTRLTVL.

The chain has TRBV5-4 and TRBJ2-3, with TRBD2 matching over 9 bases. This CDR3 comprises 16 residues. The germline V gene encodes CDR1 SGHNT and CDR2 YYREEE (reference sequence). Trimming took 7 bases from V and 0 from J; bases not matched to a gene: 9. The CDR3 sequence: CASWAGGGGSTDTQYF. In nucleotides, the CDR3 is TGTGCCAGCTGGGCTGGCGGGGGGGGGAGCACAGATACGCAGTATTTT. Looking up the rest from reference TRBV5-4 and TRBJ2-3 gives the full variable domain: ETGVTQSPTHLIKTRGQQVTLRCSSQSGHNTVSWYQQALGQGPQFIFQYYREEENGRGNFPPRFSGLQFPNYSSELNVNALELDDSALYLCASWAGGGGSTDTQYFGPGTRLTVL.

This sequence joins TRBV7-9 and TRBJ2-4; tentative D call: TRBD1 (6 bases). Germline V gene sequence: CDR1 SEHNR, CDR2 FQNEAQ (reference sequence). The CDR3 covers 15 residues. The V and J ends lost 5 bases and 3 bases respectively, with 14 bases between them. CDR3 DNA: TGTGCCAGCAGCCGGAAACAGGGCGGCAAAAACATTCAGTACTTC. Protein product: CASSRKQGGKNIQYF.

The genes are TRBV10-2 and TRBJ2-3; possible D gene TRBD1, 7 bases. Trimming stripped 4 bases from V and 4 bases from J, with 18 bases between. Germline CDR1 and CDR2: WSHSY and SAAADI. The CDR3 runs to 16 residues. The CDR3 loop reads CASSGSQGGSADTQYF. CDR3 bases: TGCGCCAGCAGTGGTAGCCAGGGGGGAAGCGCAGATACGCAGTATTTT.

This sequence joins TRBV7-9 and TRBJ1-3; weak D call: TRBD1 (5 bases). The CDR3 is 15 residues long. Germline V gene data show CDR1 as SEHNR and CDR2 as FQNEAQ (reference sequence). V was clipped by 2 bases and J by 5 bases, with 13 bases between them. The CDR3, as DNA: TGTGCCAGCAGCTTACTGGGGCTCGGAAGAAACACCATATATTTT. Translated: CASSLLGLGRNTIYF.

The rearrangement links TRBV28 to TRBJ1-1; D gene uncertain. The germline CDR1 and CDR2 sequences are MDHEN and SYDVKM. The length of the CDR3 is 13 residues. V lost 10 bases, J lost 1 base, and 13 bases lay in between. CDR3 DNA: TGTGCCAACGTCCAAATCGGGAACACTGAAGCTTTCTTT. This translates into CANVQIGNTEAFF.

In DNA, the CDR3 is TGCAGCGTTGACAGGGTCTCCCCGAATGAGCAGTTCTTC. Residues: CSVDRVSPNEQFF. V usage is TRBV29-1 and J usage is TRBJ2-1, with D tentatively TRBD1 (5 bases). Germline CDR1 SQVTM, CDR2 ANQGSEA. This CDR3 comprises 13 residues. The V gene lost 3 bases and the J gene lost 7 bases, with 13 bases spanning the gap.

The chain carries TRBV6-5 and TRBJ1-6; D gene ambiguous. Trimming stripped 0 bases from V and 10 bases from J, with 13 bases between. Per the germline V gene, CDR1 is MNHEY and CDR2 is SVGAGI. The CDR3 sequence is 15 residues long. The CDR3 DNA follows: TGTGCCAGCAGTTACTCGGAAGGCGGCGGGTCACCCCTCCACTTT. Encoded protein: CASSYSEGGGSPLHF.

The chain is built from TRBV7-8 and TRBJ2-1, with D possibly being TRBD2 (6 bases). The CDR3 covers 14 residues. The ends were cut back, 5 bases at V and 9 bases at J, with 17 bases in the middle. Germline loops: CDR1 SGHVS, CDR2 FQNEAQ. CDR3: CASSTGLTSLEQFF. The CDR3 DNA follows: TGTGCCAGCAGCACGGGATTGACTAGTCTTGAGCAGTTCTTC.

The chain recombines TRBV10-3 with TRBJ1-2; 11 positions agree with TRBD1. This CDR3 has 14 amino acids. Germline-derived CDR1 and CDR2 are ENHRY and SYGVKD. V lost 4 bases to trimming and J lost 7 bases; unmatched junction nucleotides: 5. CDR3 amino acids: CAISGGQGDSGYTF. Here the CDR3 DNA reads TGTGCCATCAGTGGGGGACAGGGGGATTCTGGCTACACCTTC.

The J gene is TRBJ2-1, the V gene TRBV5-4; 9 nucleotides align to TRBD1. The CDR3 consists of 15 residues. J was trimmed by 2 bases and V by 3 bases; bases with no gene match: 3. CDR1 is SGHNT, CDR2 YYREEE, per germline (reference sequence). CDR3 residues: CASSSRDRAYNEQFF. CDR3 DNA: TGTGCCAGCAGCTCCCGGGACAGGGCCTACAATGAGCAGTTCTTC.

The chain couples TRBV19 to TRBJ1-2; no clear D gene. The germline gives CDR1 LNHDA, CDR2 SQIVND (reference sequence). Trimming removed 5 bases from V and 4 bases from J, with 14 bases in between. This CDR3 comprises 14 residues. CDR3 bases: TGTGCCAGTAGTTGGGCCTCAGGAGGCTATGGCTACACCTTC. It is translated as CASSWASGGYGYTF.

The rearrangement links TRBV9 to TRBJ1-2; 7 nucleotides agree with TRBD1. The trim removed 5 bases at V and 2 bases at J, leaving 12 bases unmatched. The CDR3 contains 16 residues. In germline, CDR1 is SGDLS, CDR2 YYNGEE. The CDR3 region is CASRAKGTVLNYGYTF. The CDR3 nucleotides are TGTGCCAGCAGAGCCAAAGGGACAGTCCTCAACTATGGCTACACCTTC.

The rearrangement uses TRBV19 and TRBJ2-7, with 8 bases that match TRBD1. The CDR3 has 15 residues. Germline CDR1 is LNHDA and CDR2 is SQIVND (reference sequence). After removal of 5 bases from V and 3 bases from J, the junction contained 9 bases not matched to a gene. The CDR3 loop reads CASSPRTGRIYEQYF. The CDR3 DNA reads TGTGCCAGTAGTCCAAGGACAGGGAGGATCTACGAGCAGTACTTC.

The J gene is TRBJ2-3, the V gene TRBV10-3, with D uncertain. The germline gives CDR1 ENHRY, CDR2 SYGVKD. The CDR3 consists of 15 residues. V was clipped by 4 bases and J by 2 bases, with 13 bases between them. The DNA of the CDR3 is TGTGCCATCAGTGGTCTCGACTCTCCCACAGATACGCAGTATTTT. Amino acid sequence: CAISGLDSPTDTQYF.

The chain recombines TRBV6-5 with TRBJ2-3, with D possibly being TRBD1 (6 bases). The germline gives CDR1 MNHEY, CDR2 SVGAGI. The CDR3 runs 11 residues. Trimming took 4 bases from V and 10 from J, leaving 9 bases between them. DNA of the CDR3: TGTGCCAGCAGTTTAGGGGGTGCGCAGTATTTT. Its protein is CASSLGGAQYF.

The J gene is TRBJ2-7, the V gene TRBV5-6, with D perhaps TRBD1 (6 bases). V gave up 4 bases and J gave up 7 bases, with 15 bases separating them. Germline V gives CDR1 SGHDT, CDR2 YYEEEE. This CDR3 has 13 amino acids. In DNA form, the CDR3 reads TGTGCCAGCAGCCCGGTGGGGCAGGGGGAGCAGTACTTC. Protein sequence: CASSPVGQGEQYF.